Listed below are T cell receptor beta chains from one sample, sequenced in a study of siplizumab effects on memory and regulatory T cells. Libraries were prepared by immunoSEQ multiplex PCR; TCRdb keeps only in-frame clonotypes and omits some of them. The data contain 95,000 to 100,000 clones, about 90% of them singletons. Sequenced sample: non-Treg CD4+ T cells sorted from blood. These receptors came from a human donor in good health. CDR3s include the opening cysteine and the closing phenylalanine or tryptophan. Fields, in order: clone size, J gene, V gene, D gene, CDR3 protein, CDR3 DNA. D genes are given only for firm matches. Some rows mark clone size as missing; the rest say once, few, many or name a class of expanded clone.

abundance: .
j_gene: TRBJ2-3
v_gene: TRBV20-1
d_gene: .
CDR3aa: CSAPDTQYF
CDR3nt: TGCAGTGCTCCCGATACGCAGTATTTT

abundance: .
j_gene: TRBJ1-2
v_gene: TRBV6-6
d_gene: TRBD1
CDR3aa: CASSTGQGWGYTF
CDR3nt: TGTGCCAGCAGTACCGGACAGGGTTGGGGCTACACCTTC

abundance: once
j_gene: TRBJ2-1
v_gene: TRBV4-1
d_gene: .
CDR3aa: CASSQDIVSTYNEQFF
CDR3nt: TGCGCCAGCAGCCAAGATATAGTGTCCACCTACAATGAGCAGTTCTTC

abundance: .
j_gene: TRBJ1-2
v_gene: TRBV2
d_gene: .
CDR3aa: CASSEGGNYGYTF
CDR3nt: TGTGCCAGCAGTGAAGGCGGGAACTATGGCTACACCTTC

abundance: .
j_gene: TRBJ2-2
v_gene: TRBV19
d_gene: .
CDR3aa: CASTRDPANTGELFF
CDR3nt: TGTGCCAGTACTAGGGATCCCGCGAACACCGGGGAGCTGTTTTTT

abundance: .
j_gene: TRBJ1-3
v_gene: TRBV7-2
d_gene: .
CDR3aa: CASRGTGNLIRGNTIYF
CDR3nt: TGTGCCAGCAGAGGAACCGGGAATCTCATTCGGGGAAACACCATATATTTT

abundance: .
j_gene: TRBJ1-1
v_gene: TRBV28
d_gene: .
CDR3aa: CASSLRRLGRYGTEAFF
CDR3nt: TGTGCCAGCAGTTTACGTCGGTTGGGCAGGTATGGGACTGAAGCTTTCTTT

abundance: .
j_gene: TRBJ2-2
v_gene: TRBV10-3
d_gene: .
CDR3aa: CAISVVRGTGELFF
CDR3nt: TGTGCCATCAGTGTGGTTAGAGGGACCGGGGAGCTGTTTTTT

abundance: .
j_gene: TRBJ2-3
v_gene: TRBV5-1
d_gene: .
CDR3aa: CASSRTGNTDTQYF
CDR3nt: TGCGCCAGCAGCAGAACAGGGAACACAGATACGCAGTATTTT

abundance: .
j_gene: TRBJ2-3
v_gene: TRBV30
d_gene: .
CDR3aa: CAWSPGGTDTQYF
CDR3nt: TGTGCCTGGAGTCCTGGGGGCACAGATACGCAGTATTTT

abundance: .
j_gene: TRBJ2-7
v_gene: TRBV27
d_gene: TRBD1
CDR3aa: CASSSDRGDWDEQYF
CDR3nt: TGTGCCAGCAGTTCGGACAGGGGAGATTGGGACGAGCAGTACTTC

abundance: .
j_gene: TRBJ1-4
v_gene: TRBV4-2
d_gene: .
CDR3aa: CASSQEPVNEKLFF
CDR3nt: TGTGCCAGCAGCCAAGAACCAGTTAATGAAAAACTGTTTTTT

abundance: .
j_gene: TRBJ1-1
v_gene: TRBV11-2
d_gene: .
CDR3aa: CASSFQGPTEAFF
CDR3nt: TGTGCCAGCAGCTTCCAGGGGCCCACTGAAGCTTTCTTT

abundance: .
j_gene: TRBJ1-5
v_gene: TRBV6-6
d_gene: TRBD1
CDR3aa: CASSSRDRADQPQHF
CDR3nt: TGTGCCAGCAGTTCCCGGGACAGGGCGGATCAGCCCCAGCATTTT

abundance: .
j_gene: TRBJ2-3
v_gene: TRBV15
d_gene: .
CDR3aa: CATSRDHLVADTQYF
CDR3nt: TGTGCCACCAGCAGAGATCACCTAGTCGCAGATACGCAGTATTTT

abundance: .
j_gene: TRBJ2-2
v_gene: TRBV30
d_gene: TRBD2
CDR3aa: CAWSPRPGTSGTGELFF
CDR3nt: TGTGCCTGGAGCCCCCGCCCCGGGACTAGCGGGACCGGGGAGCTGTTTTTT

abundance: .
j_gene: TRBJ2-6
v_gene: TRBV7-9
d_gene: TRBD2
CDR3aa: CASRKWGRASGANVLTF
CDR3nt: TGTGCCAGCAGAAAGTGGGGGAGGGCCTCTGGGGCCAACGTCCTGACTTTC

abundance: .
j_gene: TRBJ2-2
v_gene: TRBV7-6
d_gene: TRBD2
CDR3aa: CASSSGLAGSTGELFF
CDR3nt: TGTGCCAGCAGCTCGGGGCTAGCGGGAAGTACCGGGGAGCTGTTTTTT

abundance: .
j_gene: TRBJ2-6
v_gene: TRBV7-2
d_gene: TRBD1
CDR3aa: CASSVRTGYGSGANVLTF
CDR3nt: TGTGCCAGCAGCGTCCGGACAGGGTACGGCTCTGGGGCCAACGTCCTGACTTTC

abundance: .
j_gene: TRBJ2-1
v_gene: TRBV11-1
d_gene: .
CDR3aa: CASSPRLLSYNEQFF
CDR3nt: TGTGCCAGCAGCCCCAGACTACTTTCCTACAATGAGCAGTTCTTC

abundance: .
j_gene: TRBJ2-7
v_gene: TRBV19
d_gene: .
CDR3aa: CASSMDFGSSYEQYF
CDR3nt: TGTGCCAGTAGTATGGATTTCGGGAGCTCCTACGAGCAGTACTTC

abundance: .
j_gene: TRBJ2-3
v_gene: TRBV5-4
d_gene: .
CDR3aa: CASSRPSNTQYF
CDR3nt: TGTGCCAGCAGCCGTCCCTCAAATACGCAGTATTTT

abundance: .
j_gene: TRBJ2-7
v_gene: TRBV27
d_gene: .
CDR3aa: CASSRDVSYEQYF
CDR3nt: TGTGCCAGCAGCCGCGACGTATCCTACGAGCAGTACTTC

abundance: .
j_gene: TRBJ1-1
v_gene: TRBV29-1
d_gene: TRBD1
CDR3aa: CSVRQGTGTEAFF
CDR3nt: TGCAGCGTTAGACAGGGGACTGGGACTGAAGCTTTCTTT

abundance: .
j_gene: TRBJ2-1
v_gene: TRBV4-1
d_gene: TRBD2
CDR3aa: CASSQDFSGSRDEQFF
CDR3nt: TGCGCCAGCAGCCAAGATTTTAGCGGGAGTAGGGATGAGCAGTTCTTC

abundance: .
j_gene: TRBJ2-3
v_gene: TRBV2
d_gene: TRBD1
CDR3aa: CASTEGWTGDPLF
CDR3nt: TGTGCCAGCACCGAAGGTTGGACAGGGGATCCCCTTTTT

abundance: .
j_gene: TRBJ2-6
v_gene: TRBV9
d_gene: .
CDR3aa: CASSVGRAFSGANVLTF
CDR3nt: TGTGCCAGCAGCGTGGGCAGGGCCTTCTCTGGGGCCAACGTCCTGACTTTC

abundance: .
j_gene: TRBJ2-7
v_gene: TRBV19
d_gene: TRBD1
CDR3aa: CASSIIPGQIYEQYF
CDR3nt: TGTGCCAGTAGTATAATCCCGGGACAGATCTACGAGCAGTACTTC

abundance: once
j_gene: TRBJ2-3
v_gene: TRBV6-6
d_gene: .
CDR3aa: CASSPSTDTQYF
CDR3nt: TGTGCCAGCAGTCCTAGCACAGATACGCAGTATTTT

abundance: .
j_gene: TRBJ2-3
v_gene: TRBV9
d_gene: .
CDR3aa: CASSVERDTQYF
CDR3nt: TGTGCCAGCAGCGTAGAGAGAGATACGCAGTATTTT

abundance: .
j_gene: TRBJ1-5
v_gene: TRBV27
d_gene: .
CDR3aa: CASKGVLSNQPQHF
CDR3nt: TGTGCCAGCAAGGGGGTCCTCAGCAATCAGCCCCAGCATTTT

abundance: .
j_gene: TRBJ2-5
v_gene: TRBV7-9
d_gene: .
CDR3aa: CASSLARETQYF
CDR3nt: TGTGCCAGCAGCTTAGCTCGAGAGACCCAGTACTTC

abundance: few
j_gene: TRBJ2-7
v_gene: TRBV11-2
d_gene: TRBD1
CDR3aa: CASSHPGQRREQYF
CDR3nt: TGTGCCAGCAGCCATCCGGGACAGAGAAGGGAGCAGTACTTC